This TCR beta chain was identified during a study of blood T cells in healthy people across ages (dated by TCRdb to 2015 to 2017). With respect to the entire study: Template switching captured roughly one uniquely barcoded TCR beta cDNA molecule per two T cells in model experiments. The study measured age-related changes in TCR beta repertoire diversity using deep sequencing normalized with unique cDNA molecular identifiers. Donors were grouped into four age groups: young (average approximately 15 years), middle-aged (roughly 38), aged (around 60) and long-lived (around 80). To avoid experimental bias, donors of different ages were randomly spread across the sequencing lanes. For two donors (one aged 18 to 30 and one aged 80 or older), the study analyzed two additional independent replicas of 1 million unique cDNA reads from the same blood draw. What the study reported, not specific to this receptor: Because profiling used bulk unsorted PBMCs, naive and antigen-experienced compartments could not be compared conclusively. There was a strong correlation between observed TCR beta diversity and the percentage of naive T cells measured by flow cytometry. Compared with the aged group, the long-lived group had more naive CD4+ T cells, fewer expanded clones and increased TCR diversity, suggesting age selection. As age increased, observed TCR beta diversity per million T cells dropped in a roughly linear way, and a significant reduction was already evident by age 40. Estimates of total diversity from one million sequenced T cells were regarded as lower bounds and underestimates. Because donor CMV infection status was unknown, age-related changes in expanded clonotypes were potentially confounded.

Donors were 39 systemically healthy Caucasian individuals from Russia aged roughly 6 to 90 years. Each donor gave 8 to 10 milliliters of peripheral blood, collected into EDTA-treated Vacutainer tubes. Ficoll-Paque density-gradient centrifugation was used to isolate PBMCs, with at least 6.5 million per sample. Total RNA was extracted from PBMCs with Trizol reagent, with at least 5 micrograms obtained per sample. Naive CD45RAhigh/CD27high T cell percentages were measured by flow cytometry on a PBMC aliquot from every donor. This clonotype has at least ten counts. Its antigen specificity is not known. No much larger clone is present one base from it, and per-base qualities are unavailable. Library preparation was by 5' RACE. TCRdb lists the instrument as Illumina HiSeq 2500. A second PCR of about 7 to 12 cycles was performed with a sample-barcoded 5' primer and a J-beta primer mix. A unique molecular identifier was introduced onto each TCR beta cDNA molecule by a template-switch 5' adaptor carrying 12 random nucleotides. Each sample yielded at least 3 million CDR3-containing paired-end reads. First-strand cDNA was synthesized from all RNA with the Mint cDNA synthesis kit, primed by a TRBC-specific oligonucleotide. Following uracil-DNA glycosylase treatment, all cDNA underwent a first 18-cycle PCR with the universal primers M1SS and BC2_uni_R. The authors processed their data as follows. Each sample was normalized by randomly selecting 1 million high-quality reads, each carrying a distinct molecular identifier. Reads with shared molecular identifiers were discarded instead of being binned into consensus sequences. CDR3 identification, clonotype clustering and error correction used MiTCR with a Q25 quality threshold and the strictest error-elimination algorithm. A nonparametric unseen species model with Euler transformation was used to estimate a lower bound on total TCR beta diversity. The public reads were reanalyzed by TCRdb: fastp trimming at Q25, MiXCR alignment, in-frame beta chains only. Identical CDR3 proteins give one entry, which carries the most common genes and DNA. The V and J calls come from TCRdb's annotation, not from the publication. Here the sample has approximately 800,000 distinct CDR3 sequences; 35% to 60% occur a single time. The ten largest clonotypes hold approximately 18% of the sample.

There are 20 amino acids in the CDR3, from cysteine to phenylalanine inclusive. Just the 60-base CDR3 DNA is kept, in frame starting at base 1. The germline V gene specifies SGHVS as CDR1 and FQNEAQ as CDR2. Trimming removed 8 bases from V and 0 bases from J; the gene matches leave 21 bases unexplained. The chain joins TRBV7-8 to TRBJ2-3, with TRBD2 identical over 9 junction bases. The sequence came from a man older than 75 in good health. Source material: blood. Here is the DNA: TGTGCCAGCTACCCGGGATGGGGTAGCGGGAGTCACGGTAGCACAGATACGCAGTATTTT. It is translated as CASYPGWGSGSHGSTDTQYF.